The 15 T cell receptor beta chains listed next were all sequenced from one sample in a study of post-analysis software for immune sequencing data. The study's findings and limits: There were five or six TRBV segments more frequent in patients than controls, and TRBV5-6, TRBV5-1 and TRBV20-1 were among them.

No antigen has been assigned to these receptors. The TCR beta cDNA libraries carried unique molecular identifiers. TCRdb used MiXCR to reprocess the PCR reads, holding one entry per CDR3 protein. Of about 540,000 distinct CDR3 sequences in the sample, about a third were seen once. Sequencing was performed on blood. The source is a girl aged 2-17 years with multiple sclerosis.

The table lists this clonotype with a few counts. J is TRBJ1-6 and V is TRBV10-2; 7 bases fit TRBD1. The CDR3 is made up of 15 amino acids. Germline V gene lookup returns CDR1 WSHSY and CDR2 SAAADI. The junction had 5 bases not matched to a gene; V was cut back by 8 bases and J by 1 base. The CDR3 is CASEGAGSYNSPLHF. The CDR3 DNA is TGCGCCAGCGAGGGGGCTGGGTCCTATAATTCACCCCTCCACTTT.

In regard to this clonotype: An end of the junction does not agree with germline; a read error may underlie this. The CDR3 spells CASSLDPGGMHTGAFF. CDR3 DNA sequence: TGCGCCAGCAGCTTGGATCCAGGGGGCATGCACACTGGAGCTTTCTTT. This chain uses TRBV5-1 with TRBJ1-1, with 8 bases lining up with TRBD1. The V gene's germline CDR1 is SGHRS and CDR2 YFSETQ. The CDR3 sequence is 16 residues long.

The rearrangement links TRBV6-1 to TRBJ2-3; maybe TRBD2 (5 bases). The germline V gene has CDR1 MNHNS and CDR2 SASEGT. The CDR3 runs 14 residues. V lost 6 bases and J lost 2, with 12 bases in between. CDR3 protein: CASRPLATTDTQYF. Written as DNA, the CDR3 is TGTGCCAGCAGACCCTTAGCGACCACAGATACGCAGTATTTT.

In its sample, this clonotype was seen a few times. The J gene is TRBJ2-1, the V gene TRBV5-5; D perhaps matches TRBD1 (6 bases). The CDR3 covers 15 residues. Trimming left V 0 bases short and J 9 bases short, with 16 bases between. The germline V gene has CDR1 SGHKS and CDR2 YYEKEE (reference sequence). The CDR3 sequence is CASSLGQGLRIEQFF. The CDR3 region has the DNA TGTGCCAGCAGCTTGGGCCAGGGGTTGAGGATTGAGCAGTTCTTC.

Note on this clonotype: One junction end does not reproduce the germline sequence, and a read error may be involved. The chain is built from TRBV6-1 and TRBJ2-7; D gene uncertain. This CDR3 spans 9 amino acids. Per germline, CDR1 MNHNS and CDR2 SASEGT. The CDR3 spells CAISHEQYF. As DNA, the CDR3 is TGTGCCATCTCCCACGAGCAGTACTTC.

The genes are TRBV20-1 and TRBJ2-7; 14 bases align to TRBD2. This CDR3 has 16 amino acids. V shed 5 bases, J shed 7 bases, and the junction held 13 bases outside the gene matches. In germline, CDR1 is DFQATT, CDR2 SNEGSKA (reference sequence). CDR3 sequence: CSAGARTSGGTLEQYF. The DNA for the CDR3 is TGCAGTGCTGGCGCCAGGACTAGCGGGGGGACCCTGGAGCAGTACTTC.

This chain connects TRBV3-1 to TRBJ2-5; no firm D call. The V and J ends lost 0 bases and 5 bases respectively, with 13 bases between them. The CDR3 totals 15 residues. The germline V gene encodes CDR1 LGHDT and CDR2 YNNKEL (reference sequence). Here the CDR3 reads CASSQDLRSYETQYF. CDR3 nucleotide sequence: TGTGCCAGCAGCCAAGATCTCAGGAGTTATGAGACCCAGTACTTC.

The V gene is TRBV5-1, the J gene TRBJ1-6; D is unclear. Between the trimmed V and J ends, which lost 3 bases and 7 bases, there was a span of 11 bases. Germline CDR1 reads SGHRS; CDR2 reads YFSETQ. This CDR3 spans 14 amino acids. The CDR3 DNA follows: TGCGCCAGCAGCTCGGAGGACCGGAATTCACCCCTCCACTTT. This encodes CASSSEDRNSPLHF.

This chain connects TRBV20-1 to TRBJ2-7, with 9 bases identical to TRBD1. The CDR3 runs to 14 residues. Germline V gene sequence: CDR1 DFQATT, CDR2 SNEGSKA (reference sequence). V dropped 8 bases and J dropped 1; count of bases not matched to a gene: 9. CDR3 region: CSLTPGTGSYEQYF. CDR3 in DNA: TGCAGTCTCACACCAGGGACAGGGTCCTACGAGCAGTACTTC.

This clonotype came up a few times. The V and J genes are TRBV11-2 and TRBJ2-2; maybe TRBD2 (5 bases). The V gene lost 2 bases and the J gene lost 1 base, with 11 bases spanning the gap. This CDR3 is 16 amino acids long. Germline V lookup: CDR1 SGHAT, CDR2 FQNNGV. The DNA for the CDR3 is TGTGCCAGCAGCTTATCCTCTCGGGAGAACACCGGGGAGCTGTTTTTT. Its translation is CASSLSSRENTGELFF.

In this sample, this clonotype turned up once. The rearrangement joins TRBV5-1 to TRBJ2-7; 8 nucleotides match TRBD1. CDR1 is SGHRS, CDR2 YFSETQ, per germline. The V segment lost 7 bases and the J segment 3 bases; nucleotides outside the gene matches: 6. The CDR3 consists of 13 residues. CDR3 protein: CASRSTGGYEQYF. The CDR3 DNA sequence: TGCGCCAGCCGATCCACAGGGGGCTACGAGCAGTACTTC.

This clonotype occurred a few times. This CDR3 reads CSVRTSLADTQYF. As DNA, the CDR3 is TGCAGTGTCAGGACTAGCCTGGCCGATACGCAGTATTTT. J is TRBJ2-3 and V is TRBV20-1; 8 bases are shared with TRBD2. Germline V gene sequence: CDR1 DFQATT, CDR2 SNEGSKA (reference sequence). Trimming at V came to 7 bases and at J to 6 bases, leaving 9 bases not matched to a gene. The CDR3 contains 13 residues.

The chain combines TRBV9 with TRBJ2-2, with D possibly being TRBD1 or TRBD2 (6 bases each). The germline V gene has CDR1 SGDLS and CDR2 YYNGEE. V was trimmed by 6 bases and J by 6 bases, leaving 27 bases between them. The CDR3 runs to 18 residues. This CDR3 reads CASKGDIFRPSESGELFF. In nucleotides, the CDR3 is TGTGCCAGCAAGGGGGACATCTTCAGGCCTAGCGAGTCCGGGGAGCTGTTTTTT.

For this clonotype: At one of its ends the junction is not consistent with the germline gene, which may arise from a read error. The gene calls are TRBV27 and TRBJ1-6, with 10 bases lining up with TRBD1. Germline assignment: CDR1 MNHEY and CDR2 SMNVEV (reference sequence). This CDR3 spans 15 amino acids. The CDR3 here is CASSFGTGVNSPPHF. The CDR3 nucleotides are TGTGCCAGCAGCTTTGGGACAGGGGTTAATTCGCCCCCCCACTTT.

This chain connects TRBV24-1 to TRBJ1-4; tentative D call: TRBD1 (5 bases). Germline CDR1 KGHDR, CDR2 SFDVKD. V was shortened by 5 bases and J by 8 bases, with 14 bases between the two germline ends. CDR3 length: 14 residues. The chain's CDR3 is CATSAGEGREKLFF. The CDR3 DNA reads TGTGCCACCAGTGCCGGGGAGGGGCGAGAAAAACTGTTTTTT.